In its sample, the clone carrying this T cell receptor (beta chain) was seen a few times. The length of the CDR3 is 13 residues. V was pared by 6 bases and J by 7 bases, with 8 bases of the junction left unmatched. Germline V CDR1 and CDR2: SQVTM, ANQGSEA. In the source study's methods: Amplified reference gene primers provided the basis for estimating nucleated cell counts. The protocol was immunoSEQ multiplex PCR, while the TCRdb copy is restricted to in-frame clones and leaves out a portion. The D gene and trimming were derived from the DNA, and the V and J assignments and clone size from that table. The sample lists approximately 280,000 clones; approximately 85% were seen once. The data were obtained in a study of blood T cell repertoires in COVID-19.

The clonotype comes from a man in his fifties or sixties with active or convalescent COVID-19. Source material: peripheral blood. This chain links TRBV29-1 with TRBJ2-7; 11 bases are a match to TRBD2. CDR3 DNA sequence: TGCAGCGTCTCACTAGCGGGAGTTGGAGAGCAGTACTTC. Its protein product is CSVSLAGVGEQYF.